This paragraph reports one T cell receptor beta chain. This entry is derived from a study of blood T cell repertoires in COVID-19. Authors' analysis steps: Reference gene primers were amplified, and this amplification served to estimate nucleated cell counts. This table comes from immunoSEQ multiplex PCR, and its TCRdb copy is limited to in-frame clones, with some not included. The V and J calls and clone size are taken from that table; D and trimming were inferred from the DNA. This repertoire shows roughly 350,000 clones, almost 90% found once; its top ten account for approximately 7.3%. The sequence came from a woman in her sixties or seventies with COVID-19, enrolled during active disease. Sequencing was performed on peripheral blood.

The CDR3 is CASRGGTTDTQYF. The CDR3 DNA reads TGTGCCAGCAGAGGCGGGACCACAGATACGCAGTATTTT. This chain uses TRBV28 with TRBJ2-3, with a tentative D call TRBD2 (6 bases). Trimming took off 6 bases at V and 2 bases at J, with 9 bases between the two ends. This CDR3 comprises 13 residues. In germline, CDR1 is MDHEN, CDR2 SYDVKM.